These T cell receptor beta chains were read from a single sample in a study of a mutant IDH1 vaccine in newly diagnosed glioma. Sequencing was performed with immunoSEQ multiplex PCR; in TCRdb, only in-frame clones are kept and a portion is missing. This table holds 25,000 to 35,000 clones, 80% found once. These receptors have no known antigen. The sample consisted of PBMCs, taken from a glioma patient whose treatment included an IDH1 peptide vaccine. These receptors all come from a woman between 18 and 29 years old with glioma. Each CDR3 is given with its conserved first and last residue. D genes are given only for firm matches. Clone size is shown for a subset of rows, as once, few, many or a class of expanded clone.

J: TRBJ2-1
V: TRBV28
D: NA
size: NA
DNA: TGTGCCAGCTCGAGGGGGTGGAGTGAGCAGTTCTTC
CDR3: CASSRGWSEQFF

J: TRBJ2-1
V: TRBV4-2
D: NA
size: once
DNA: TGTGCCAGCAGCCAAGAGGGGGCTTACAATGAGCAGTTCTTC
CDR3: CASSQEGAYNEQFF

J: TRBJ2-7
V: TRBV10-3
D: TRBD1
size: NA
DNA: TGTGCCATCAGCGATTCCGGGACAGGCGGCTCCTACGAGCAGTACTTC
CDR3: CAISDSGTGGSYEQYF

J: TRBJ1-4
V: TRBV5-1
D: NA
size: NA
DNA: TGCGCCAGCAGCTTGGACAGTCTTAATGAAAAACTGTTTTTT
CDR3: CASSLDSLNEKLFF

J: TRBJ1-4
V: TRBV5-4
D: NA
size: NA
DNA: TGTGCCAGCAGCTTTGATTTCGGATTTGCAACTAATGAAAAACTGTTTTTT
CDR3: CASSFDFGFATNEKLFF

J: TRBJ2-2
V: TRBV10-3
D: TRBD2
size: NA
DNA: TGTGCCATCGGGTTGAGCGGGAGACACAACACCGGGGAGCTGTTTTTT
CDR3: CAIGLSGRHNTGELFF

J: TRBJ1-3
V: TRBV11-2
D: NA
size: NA
DNA: TGTGCCAGCAGCTCAGTTCGTGGGGGTTTGGGAAACACCATATATTTT
CDR3: CASSSVRGGLGNTIYF

J: TRBJ1-6
V: TRBV27
D: NA
size: NA
DNA: TGTGCCAGCAGTTTATCGGGATGGAGCTCCTATAATTCACCCCTCCACTTT
CDR3: CASSLSGWSSYNSPLHF

J: TRBJ2-5
V: TRBV9
D: TRBD1
size: NA
DNA: TGTGCCAGCAGCGACCCGGGACAGGGGAACCAAGAGACCCAGTACTTC
CDR3: CASSDPGQGNQETQYF

J: TRBJ1-2
V: TRBV7-9
D: NA
size: NA
DNA: TGTGCCAGCAGCCCAGGGGCGGGCTATGGCTACACCTTC
CDR3: CASSPGAGYGYTF

J: TRBJ1-2
V: TRBV21-1
D: NA
size: NA
DNA: TGTGCCAGCAGCAAGACAGGGGACCTACTTTTTAACTATGGCTACACCTTC
CDR3: CASSKTGDLLFNYGYTF

J: TRBJ1-5
V: TRBV4-3
D: NA
size: NA
DNA: TGCGCCAGCAGCCAAGGTTGGGGCAGGGCGAGCAATCAGCCCCAGCATTTT
CDR3: CASSQGWGRASNQPQHF

J: TRBJ1-2
V: TRBV19
D: TRBD1
size: NA
DNA: TGTGCCAGTAGTACCGGGACAGGTACCTATGGCTACACCTTC
CDR3: CASSTGTGTYGYTF

J: TRBJ1-1
V: TRBV4-2
D: NA
size: NA
DNA: TGTGCCAGCAGCCAAGTGGCGGGGGGGAACACTGAAGCTTTCTTT
CDR3: CASSQVAGGNTEAFF

J: TRBJ2-1
V: TRBV5-5
D: NA
size: NA
DNA: TGTGCCAGCAGCTTACACAGGTTCAAAGGCTACAATGAGCAGTTCTTC
CDR3: CASSLHRFKGYNEQFF

J: TRBJ2-3
V: TRBV7-3
D: NA
size: NA
DNA: TGTGCCAGCAGCTTAAGAGGTCCCGGAGAGAGAGATACGCAGTATTTT
CDR3: CASSLRGPGERDTQYF